The TCR beta chain under discussion was sequenced for a study of blood T cell repertoires in COVID-19. Looking at the study overall: The study drew acute and convalescent COVID-19 samples from the United States, Italy and Spain. From T cells, B-cell-depleted T cells, or PBMCs came the material, which was cDNA or gDNA.

J lost 3 bases, V lost 1 base, and 3 bases had no gene match. CDR1 is MGHDK and CDR2 is SYGVNS in the germline V gene. This CDR3 is 15 amino acids long. Produced via immunoSEQ multiplex PCR; TCRdb's table is partial and in-frame only. This sample carries a few hundred thousand clones, about 86% of them seen once, and the ten largest clones take under 4.5%. Material: PBMCs or T cells enriched from blood (not recorded which). The chain uses TRBV25-1 and TRBJ2-3; 8 bases line up with TRBD2. This receptor was taken from a man aged 30-40 years with acute COVID-19. CDR3 sequence reads: CASSEFGGRTDTQYF. The CDR3 DNA follows: TGTGCCAGCAGTGAATTTGGCGGGAGGACAGATACGCAGTATTTT.